This T cell receptor (beta chain) was recovered during a study of blood T cell repertoires in COVID-19. Study context: The United States, Italy and Spain supplied acute and convalescent COVID-19 samples. The analysed material was cDNA or gDNA that came from T cells, B-cell-depleted T cells, or PBMCs.

This CDR3 region has 15 residues. Trimming left V 1 base short and J 2 bases short, with 10 bases between. Germline V gene lookup returns CDR1 SGHAT and CDR2 FQNNGV. Original analysis: The assay estimated nucleated cells by amplifying reference gene primers. Measured with immunoSEQ multiplex PCR; TCRdb has only the in-frame clones, and not every one. V and J calls and clone size are copied from that table; D and trimming were computed from the DNA. The table shows approximately 130,000 clones, with about 75% occurring only once. Specimen: peripheral blood. The clonotype was recovered from an elderly man with acute or convalescent COVID-19. The chain has TRBV11-2 and TRBJ2-3, with a weak D call TRBD1 (6 bases). The CDR3 protein is CASSLGWTDTDTQYF. DNA of the CDR3: TGTGCCAGCAGCTTAGGGTGGACAGACACAGATACGCAGTATTTT.